Included here is one T cell receptor beta chain sequence, with context. Its antigen is currently not known. There are no base qualities to consult, and no much larger clone falls within one base. Read against the paper, the sample's treatment or condition label means: preoperative locoregional IRX-2 cytokine immunotherapy. The samples were obtained from a phase Ib study in which preoperative, locoregional IRX-2 cytokine immunotherapy intended to prime immune responses was tested. Donors were patients with early-stage breast cancer who received IRX-2 before surgery. The method was the immunoSEQ multiplex PCR assay. Sourced from immuneACCESS, this table was stored by TCRdb with only in-frame sequences that have V and J called. A share of the clones is absent; for the studies checked, an unresolved V gene accounts for under half, and the remainder has no known explanation. Present in this sample are 25,000 to 30,000 clones, roughly 90% of which were seen just once. Clones ranked in the top ten supply roughly 10% of the sample.

The source of the sample is a study of preoperative IRX-2 immunotherapy in early breast cancer (dated by TCRdb to the late 2010s). V and J lose 3 bases and 5 bases, and a span of 11 bases separates them. The germline V gene encodes CDR1 SGHAT and CDR2 FQNNGV. From its cysteine to its phenylalanine, the CDR3 spans 14 amino acids. Only CDR3 DNA is held: 42 bases, read in frame from base 1. The sequence was collected from a human donor with breast cancer. This material was acquired from a patient treated with IRX-2 immunotherapy. Recombination linked TRBV11-2 to TRBJ2-1; the D gene remains uncertain. The nucleotide sequence is TGTGCCAGCAGCTTCCGTCGTGCTGACAATGAGCAGTTCTTC. Its protein product is CASSFRRADNEQFF.